The text below deals with one TCR beta chain. Its target is not known. This sample is drawn from a study of cytomegalovirus exposure and HLA in healthy donors. General study points: Productive status was seen about 87% or about 30% of the time for most TCR beta V segments in an earlier analysis.

PCR used 60 Vbeta primers and 13 Jbeta primers. The protocol was immunoSEQ multiplex PCR, while the TCRdb copy is restricted to in-frame clones and leaves out a portion. The table lists about 160,000 clones, 70% to 85% of them singletons, with 2.1% in the top ten. In germline, CDR1 is SGHVS, CDR2 FNYEAQ. J gave up 4 bases and V 5 bases, and 8 bases lay outside the gene matches. The CDR3 loop spans 15 amino acids. This sequence was found in a man aged 40-49 years in good health and CMV-seronegative. Source material: PBMCs. The chain employs TRBV7-6 and TRBJ1-1; the match to TRBD1 covers 9 bases. CDR3 DNA sequence: TGTGCCAGCAGCCCCGGACAGGGGACGGGCACTGAAGCTTTCTTT. It is translated as CASSPGQGTGTEAFF.